This T cell receptor (beta chain) was sequenced for a study of post-analysis software for immune sequencing data. Looking at the study overall: Some patients lacked subtype; others had relapsing-remitting, secondary progressive or progressive-relapsing disease.

As to this clonotype: Antigen: not known.

The TCR beta cDNA libraries contained unique molecular identifiers. Using its own MiXCR run on the PCR reads, TCRdb lists one record per CDR3 protein. The sample contains approximately 440,000 distinct CDR3 sequences, under 55% of which appear only once. The germline V gene encodes CDR1 SGHRS and CDR2 YFSETQ. V was trimmed by 2 bases and J by 5 bases, leaving 7 bases between them. CDR3 length equals 13 residues. General observations from the study: Higher frequency in patients than in controls was seen for several TRBV segments, with TRBV5-6, TRBV5-1 and TRBV20-1 among them. People with multiple sclerosis had a significantly lower normalized Chao1 diversity than controls did.

The sequencing sample was made of blood. This clonotype was sampled from a girl between 10 and 17 years old with multiple sclerosis. The chain combines TRBV5-1 with TRBJ2-2; TRBD1 might be the D (6 bases). CDR3 region: CASSFRGTGELFF. CDR3 bases: TGCGCCAGCAGCTTCAGGGGAACCGGGGAGCTGTTTTTT.